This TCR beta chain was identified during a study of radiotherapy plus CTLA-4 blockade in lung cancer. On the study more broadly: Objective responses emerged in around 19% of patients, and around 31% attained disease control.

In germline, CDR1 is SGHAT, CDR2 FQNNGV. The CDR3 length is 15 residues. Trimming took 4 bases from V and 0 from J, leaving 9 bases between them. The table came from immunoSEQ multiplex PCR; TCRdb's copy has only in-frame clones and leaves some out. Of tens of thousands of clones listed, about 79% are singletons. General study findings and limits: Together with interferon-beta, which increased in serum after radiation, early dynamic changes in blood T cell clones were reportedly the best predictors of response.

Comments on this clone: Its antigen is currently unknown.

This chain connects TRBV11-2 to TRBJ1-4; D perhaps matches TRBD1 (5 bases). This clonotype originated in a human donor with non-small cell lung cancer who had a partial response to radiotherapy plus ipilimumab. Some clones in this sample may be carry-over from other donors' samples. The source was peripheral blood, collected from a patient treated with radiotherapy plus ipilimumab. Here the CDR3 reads CASSSQDATNEKLFF. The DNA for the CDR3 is TGTGCCAGCAGCTCACAGGACGCAACTAATGAAAAACTGTTTTTT.